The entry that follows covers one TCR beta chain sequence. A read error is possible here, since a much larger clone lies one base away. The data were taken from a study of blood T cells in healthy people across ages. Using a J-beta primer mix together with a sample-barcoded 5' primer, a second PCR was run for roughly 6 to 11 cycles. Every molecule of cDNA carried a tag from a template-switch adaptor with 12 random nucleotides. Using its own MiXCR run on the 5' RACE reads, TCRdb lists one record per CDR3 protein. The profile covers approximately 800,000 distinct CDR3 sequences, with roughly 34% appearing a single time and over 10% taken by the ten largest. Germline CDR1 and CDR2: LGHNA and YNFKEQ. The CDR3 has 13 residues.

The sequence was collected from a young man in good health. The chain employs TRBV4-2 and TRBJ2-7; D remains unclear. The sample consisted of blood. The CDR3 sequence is CVSSQALLREQYF. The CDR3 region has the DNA TGTGTCAGCAGCCAAGCCCTTCTCCGCGAGCAGTACTTC.